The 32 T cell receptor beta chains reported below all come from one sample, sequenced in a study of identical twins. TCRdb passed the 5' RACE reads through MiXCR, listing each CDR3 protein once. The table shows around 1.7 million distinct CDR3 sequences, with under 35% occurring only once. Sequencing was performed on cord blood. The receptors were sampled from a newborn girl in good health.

This CDR3 is CSAHRDSQETQYF. The CDR3 region has the DNA TGCAGTGCTCACCGGGACAGCCAAGAGACCCAGTACTTC. The V and J genes are TRBV20-1 and TRBJ2-5; 7 bases align to TRBD1. This CDR3 comprises 13 residues. The V gene end was trimmed by 5 bases and the J gene end by 1 base; junction bases not matched to a gene: 4. From germline, CDR1 is DFQATT and CDR2 SNEGSKA (reference sequence).

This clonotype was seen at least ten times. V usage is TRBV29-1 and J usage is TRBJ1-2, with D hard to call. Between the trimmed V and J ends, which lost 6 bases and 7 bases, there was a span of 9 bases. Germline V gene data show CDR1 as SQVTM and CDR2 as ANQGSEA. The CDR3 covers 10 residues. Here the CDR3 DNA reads TGCAGCGTCCAAGAGTCTGGCTACACCTTC. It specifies CSVQESGYTF.

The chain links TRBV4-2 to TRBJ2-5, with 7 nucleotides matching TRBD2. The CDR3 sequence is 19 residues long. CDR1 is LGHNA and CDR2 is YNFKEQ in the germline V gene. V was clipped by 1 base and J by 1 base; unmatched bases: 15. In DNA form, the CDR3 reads TGTGCCAGCAGCCAAGGGGTCGGGCGGAGCGGGGATCCCCAAGAGACCCAGTACTTC. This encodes CASSQGVGRSGDPQETQYF.

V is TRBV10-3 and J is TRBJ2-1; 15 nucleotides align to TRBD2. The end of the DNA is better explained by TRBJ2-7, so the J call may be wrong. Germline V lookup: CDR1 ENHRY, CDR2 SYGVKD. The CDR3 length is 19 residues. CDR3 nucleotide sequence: TGTGCCATCAGCCCCGGACTAGCGGGAGGGATAAGCTCCTACAATGAGCAGTACTTC. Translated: CAISPGLAGGISSYNEQYF.

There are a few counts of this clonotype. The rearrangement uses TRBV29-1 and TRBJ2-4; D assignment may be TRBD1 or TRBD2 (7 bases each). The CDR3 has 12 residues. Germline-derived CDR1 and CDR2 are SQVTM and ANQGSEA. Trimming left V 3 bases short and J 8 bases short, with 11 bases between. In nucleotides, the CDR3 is TGCAGCGTTGAGTCAGGGGGGGACATTCAGTACTTC. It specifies CSVESGGDIQYF.

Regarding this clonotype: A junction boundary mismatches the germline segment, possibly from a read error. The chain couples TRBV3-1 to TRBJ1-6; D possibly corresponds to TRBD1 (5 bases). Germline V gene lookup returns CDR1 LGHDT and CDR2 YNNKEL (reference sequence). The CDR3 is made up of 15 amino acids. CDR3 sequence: CASSPGRNYNSPPHF. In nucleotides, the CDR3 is TGTGCCAGCAGTCCGGGACGGAACTATAATTCACCCCCCCACTTT.

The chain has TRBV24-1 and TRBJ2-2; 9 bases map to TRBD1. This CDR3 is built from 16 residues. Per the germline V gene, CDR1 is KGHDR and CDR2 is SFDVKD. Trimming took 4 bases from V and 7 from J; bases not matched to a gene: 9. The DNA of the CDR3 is TGTGCCACCAGTGACTCGGGACAGGGACGCCGCGGGGAGCTGTTTTTT. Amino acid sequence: CATSDSGQGRRGELFF.

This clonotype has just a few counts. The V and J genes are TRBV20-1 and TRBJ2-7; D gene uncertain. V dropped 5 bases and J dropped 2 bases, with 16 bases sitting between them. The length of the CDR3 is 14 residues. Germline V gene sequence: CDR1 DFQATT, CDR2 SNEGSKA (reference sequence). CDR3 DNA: TGCAGTGCTTTATTAGCTCTCGGCACCTACGAGCAGTACTTC. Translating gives CSALLALGTYEQYF.

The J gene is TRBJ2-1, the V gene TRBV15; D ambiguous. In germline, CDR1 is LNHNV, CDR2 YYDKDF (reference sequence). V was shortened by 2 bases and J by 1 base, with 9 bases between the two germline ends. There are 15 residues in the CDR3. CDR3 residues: CATSRILASYNEQFF. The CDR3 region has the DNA TGTGCCACCAGCAGAATCCTGGCGTCCTACAATGAGCAGTTCTTC.

The CDR3 region is CASSLRRDSRADTQYF. CDR3 DNA sequence: TGTGCCAGCAGCTTAAGGCGGGACAGTAGAGCAGATACGCAGTATTTT. The V and J genes are TRBV11-2 and TRBJ2-3, with D perhaps matching TRBD1 (7 bases). Trimming stripped 2 bases from V and 4 bases from J, with 16 bases between. The CDR3 has 16 residues. Germline loops: CDR1 SGHAT, CDR2 FQNNGV.

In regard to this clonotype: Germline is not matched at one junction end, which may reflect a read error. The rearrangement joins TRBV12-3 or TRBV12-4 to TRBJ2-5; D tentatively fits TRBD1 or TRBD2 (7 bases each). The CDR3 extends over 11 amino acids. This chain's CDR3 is CANSSGGEQYF. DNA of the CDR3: TGTGCCAACAGTTCAGGGGGGGAGCAGTACTTC.

The DNA of the CDR3 is TGTGCCAGCCTTACGACAGGGGGGGGCACAGATACGCAGTATTTT. Residues: CASLTTGGGTDTQYF. The chain is built from TRBV28 and TRBJ2-3; TRBD1 agrees at 9 bases. V gave up 8 bases and J gave up 1 base; unmatched junction bases: 7. This CDR3 has 15 amino acids. Per the germline V gene, CDR1 is MDHEN and CDR2 is SYDVKM. The variable domain in full, with the rest retrieved from reference TRBV28 and TRBJ2-3, is DVKVTQSSRYLVKRTGEKVFLECVQDMDHENMFWYRQDPGLGLRLIYFSYDVKMKEKGDIPEGYSVSREKKERFSLILESASTNQTSMYLCASLTTGGGTDTQYFGPGTRLTVL.

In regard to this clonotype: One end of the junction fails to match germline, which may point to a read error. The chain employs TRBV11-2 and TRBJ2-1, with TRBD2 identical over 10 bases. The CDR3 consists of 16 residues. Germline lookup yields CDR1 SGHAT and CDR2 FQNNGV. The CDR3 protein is CASSSRTSGSCNEQFF. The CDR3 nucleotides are TGTGCCAGCAGTTCCCGGACTAGCGGCTCCTGCAATGAGCAGTTCTTC.

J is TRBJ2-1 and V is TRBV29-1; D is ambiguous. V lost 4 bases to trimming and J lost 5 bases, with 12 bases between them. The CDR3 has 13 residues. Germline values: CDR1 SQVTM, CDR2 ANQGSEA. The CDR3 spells CSVVRKSHNEQFF. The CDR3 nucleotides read TGCAGCGTTGTTCGGAAGTCGCACAATGAGCAGTTCTTC.

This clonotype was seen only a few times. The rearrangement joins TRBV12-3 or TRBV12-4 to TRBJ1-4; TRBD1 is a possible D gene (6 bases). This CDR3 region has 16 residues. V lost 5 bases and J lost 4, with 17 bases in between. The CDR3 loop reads CASSRGGGRVNEKLFF. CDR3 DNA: TGTGCCAGCAGTCGAGGGGGGGGGCGCGTTAATGAAAAACTGTTTTTT.

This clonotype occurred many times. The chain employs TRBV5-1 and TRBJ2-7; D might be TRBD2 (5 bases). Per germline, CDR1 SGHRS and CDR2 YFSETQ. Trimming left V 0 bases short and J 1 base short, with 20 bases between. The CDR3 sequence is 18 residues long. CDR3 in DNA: TGCGCCAGCAGCTTGGGTTATATAGAGGGCGGATTTTCCTACGAGCAGTACTTC. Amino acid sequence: CASSLGYIEGGFSYEQYF.

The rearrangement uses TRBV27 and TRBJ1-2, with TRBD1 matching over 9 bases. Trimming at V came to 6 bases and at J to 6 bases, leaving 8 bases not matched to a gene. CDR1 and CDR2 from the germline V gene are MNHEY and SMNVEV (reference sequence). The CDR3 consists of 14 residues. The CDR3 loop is CASRATGGVNGYTF. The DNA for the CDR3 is TGTGCCAGCAGGGCGACAGGGGGGGTAAATGGCTACACCTTC.

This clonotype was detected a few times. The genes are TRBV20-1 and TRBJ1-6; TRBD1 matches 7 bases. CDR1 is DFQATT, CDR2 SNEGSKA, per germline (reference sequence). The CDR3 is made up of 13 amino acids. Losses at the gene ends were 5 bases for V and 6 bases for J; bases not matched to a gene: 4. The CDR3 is CSARQGVNSPLHF. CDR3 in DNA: TGCAGTGCTCGTCAGGGGGTTAATTCACCCCTCCACTTT.

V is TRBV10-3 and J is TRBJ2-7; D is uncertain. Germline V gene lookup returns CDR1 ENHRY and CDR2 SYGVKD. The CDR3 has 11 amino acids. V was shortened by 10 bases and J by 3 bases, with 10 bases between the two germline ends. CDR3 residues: CATADGYEQYF. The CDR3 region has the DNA TGTGCCACCGCGGACGGCTACGAGCAGTACTTC.

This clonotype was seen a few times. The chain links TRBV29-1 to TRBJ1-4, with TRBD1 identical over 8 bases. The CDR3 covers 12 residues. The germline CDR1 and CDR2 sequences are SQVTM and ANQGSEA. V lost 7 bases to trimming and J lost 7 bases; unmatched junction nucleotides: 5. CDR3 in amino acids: CSGGQGGEKLFF. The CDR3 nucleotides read TGCAGCGGCGGACAGGGAGGTGAAAAACTGTTTTTT.

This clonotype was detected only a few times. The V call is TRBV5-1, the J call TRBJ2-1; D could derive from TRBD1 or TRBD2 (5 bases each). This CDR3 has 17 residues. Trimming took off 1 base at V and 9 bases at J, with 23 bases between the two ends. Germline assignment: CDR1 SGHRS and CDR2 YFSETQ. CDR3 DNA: TGCGCCAGCAGCTTGTCGGCAGGGTATACTCGAGGGAGTGAGCAGTTCTTC. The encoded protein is CASSLSAGYTRGSEQFF.

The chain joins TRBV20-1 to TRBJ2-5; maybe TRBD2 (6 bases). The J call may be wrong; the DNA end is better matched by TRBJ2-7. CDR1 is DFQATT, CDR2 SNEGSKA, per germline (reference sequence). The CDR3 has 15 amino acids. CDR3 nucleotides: TGCACCAATCCTCTCGGGCCGGGGAGGCTCTACGAGCAGTACTTC. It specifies CTNPLGPGRLYEQYF.

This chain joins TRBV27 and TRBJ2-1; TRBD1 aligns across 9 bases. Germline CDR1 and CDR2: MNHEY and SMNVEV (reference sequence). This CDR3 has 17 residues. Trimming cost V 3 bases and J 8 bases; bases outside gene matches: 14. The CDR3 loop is CASSFIPQGALRDEQFF. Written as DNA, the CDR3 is TGTGCCAGCAGTTTCATCCCACAGGGGGCGCTTAGGGATGAGCAGTTCTTC.

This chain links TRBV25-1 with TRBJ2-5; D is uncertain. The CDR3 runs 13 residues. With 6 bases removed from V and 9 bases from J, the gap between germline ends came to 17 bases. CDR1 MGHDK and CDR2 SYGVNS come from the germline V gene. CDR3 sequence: CASSPDGSGPQYF. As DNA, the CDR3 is TGTGCCAGCAGCCCCGATGGATCCGGGCCCCAGTACTTC.

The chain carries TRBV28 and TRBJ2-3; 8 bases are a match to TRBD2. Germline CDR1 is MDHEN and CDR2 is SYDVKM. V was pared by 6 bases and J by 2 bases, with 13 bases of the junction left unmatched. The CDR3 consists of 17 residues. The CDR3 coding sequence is TGTGCCAGCAGCCCGTTAGGAGCGGGAGAGAACACAGATACGCAGTATTTT. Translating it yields CASSPLGAGENTDTQYF.

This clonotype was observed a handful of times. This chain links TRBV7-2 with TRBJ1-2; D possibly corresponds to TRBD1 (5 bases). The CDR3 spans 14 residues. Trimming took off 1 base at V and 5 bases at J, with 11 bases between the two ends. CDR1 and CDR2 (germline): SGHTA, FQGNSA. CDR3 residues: CASSLDHRKYGYTF. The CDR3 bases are TGTGCCAGCAGCTTAGATCACAGGAAGTATGGCTACACCTTC.

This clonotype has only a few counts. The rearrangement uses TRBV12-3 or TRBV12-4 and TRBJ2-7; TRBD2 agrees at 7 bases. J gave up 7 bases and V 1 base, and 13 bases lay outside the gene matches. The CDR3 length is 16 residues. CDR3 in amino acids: CASSLGSGLPLREQYF. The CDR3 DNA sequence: TGTGCCAGCAGTTTAGGATCGGGACTACCCTTGAGGGAGCAGTACTTC.

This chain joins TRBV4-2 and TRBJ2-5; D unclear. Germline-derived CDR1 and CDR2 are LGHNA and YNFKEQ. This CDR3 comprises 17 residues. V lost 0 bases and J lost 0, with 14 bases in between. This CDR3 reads CASSQDFGISYQETQYF. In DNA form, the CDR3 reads TGTGCCAGCAGCCAAGATTTTGGGATATCGTACCAAGAGACCCAGTACTTC.

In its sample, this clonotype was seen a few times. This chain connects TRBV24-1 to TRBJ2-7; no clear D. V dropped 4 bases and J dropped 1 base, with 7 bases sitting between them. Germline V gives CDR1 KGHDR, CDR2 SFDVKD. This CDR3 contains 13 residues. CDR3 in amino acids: CATSEGSSYEQYF. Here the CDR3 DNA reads TGTGCCACCAGTGAAGGCTCTTCCTACGAGCAGTACTTC.

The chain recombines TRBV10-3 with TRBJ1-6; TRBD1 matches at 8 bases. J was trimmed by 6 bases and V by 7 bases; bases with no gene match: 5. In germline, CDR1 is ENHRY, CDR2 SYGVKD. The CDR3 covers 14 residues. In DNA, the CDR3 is TGTGCCATCATGACAGGGGCCCCTAATTCACCCCTCCACTTT. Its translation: CAIMTGAPNSPLHF.

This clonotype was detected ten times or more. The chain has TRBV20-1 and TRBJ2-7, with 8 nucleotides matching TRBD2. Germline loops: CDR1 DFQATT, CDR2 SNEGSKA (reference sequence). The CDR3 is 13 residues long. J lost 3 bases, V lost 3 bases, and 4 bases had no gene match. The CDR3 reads CSASRTSSYEQYF. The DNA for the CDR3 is TGCAGTGCTAGCCGGACTAGCAGCTACGAGCAGTACTTC.

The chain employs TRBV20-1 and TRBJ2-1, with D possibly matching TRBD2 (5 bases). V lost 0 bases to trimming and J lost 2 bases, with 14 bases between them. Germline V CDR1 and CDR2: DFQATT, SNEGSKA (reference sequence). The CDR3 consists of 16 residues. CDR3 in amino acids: CSARDRGNGAYNEQFF. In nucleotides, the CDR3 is TGCAGTGCTAGAGATCGGGGTAACGGGGCCTACAATGAGCAGTTCTTC.